These 29 T cell receptor beta chains were all obtained from the same sample, sequenced in a study of T cells expressing NK-cell markers. TCRdb re-analyzed the 5' RACE reads; it lists each CDR3 protein once, without DNA. This listing includes about half a million distinct CDR3 sequences. The sequenced sample consisted of blood T cells: a sorted CD56 or NKG2C T cell subset, CD4+ or CD8+ T cells, or bulk PBMC T cells (not recorded which). The receptors shown here come from a woman aged 50 to 60 in good health.

CDR3: CASRFGTGHTGELFF. This chain links TRBV7-9 with TRBJ2-2; checking the TCRdb D call of TRBD1 is not possible without DNA. The germline CDR1 and CDR2 sequences are SEHNR and FQNEAQ (reference sequence). This CDR3 comprises 15 residues.

The chain employs TRBV19 and TRBJ2-1; TCRdb's D call, TRBD2, is unchecked because there is no DNA. The germline V gene encodes CDR1 LNHDA and CDR2 SQIVND (reference sequence). This CDR3 is built from 17 residues. The CDR3 spells CASSIGDETSPSNEQFF.

The chain joins TRBV5-1 to TRBJ2-5; TCRdb names TRBD1, which stays unverified in the absence of DNA. CDR1 and CDR2 (germline): SGHRS, YFSETQ. This CDR3 has 15 residues. The chain's CDR3 is CASSLFLGGAETQYF.

The chain recombines TRBV10-3 with TRBJ2-3; TCRdb returns TRBD1, unconfirmable since there is no DNA. The CDR3 is made up of 15 amino acids. Germline loops: CDR1 ENHRY, CDR2 SYGVKD. CDR3 protein: CAISELLTGGDTQYF.

The chain couples TRBV12-3 or TRBV12-4 to TRBJ2-2; the D gene TCRdb calls, TRBD1, cannot be checked with no DNA. This CDR3 has 15 residues. CDR3 protein: CASTKDRFYTGELFF.

The chain recombines TRBV5-1 with TRBJ2-7; as DNA is missing, the TRBD2 call by TCRdb cannot be tested. This CDR3 has 15 residues. Germline CDR1 SGHRS, CDR2 YFSETQ. The CDR3 reads CASSRTSGLIYEQYF.

The CDR3 sequence: CASSLGGTGGVKNEQFF. The V call is TRBV5-1, the J call TRBJ2-1; TCRdb names TRBD1, which stays unverified in the absence of DNA. Germline V lookup: CDR1 SGHRS, CDR2 YFSETQ. There are 17 residues in the CDR3.

The J gene is TRBJ2-3, the V gene TRBV20-1; TCRdb outputs TRBD2, but without DNA this stays unchecked. This CDR3 spans 16 amino acids. Germline loops: CDR1 DFQATT, CDR2 SNEGSKA (reference sequence). The CDR3 sequence is CSARDWSGDNTDTQYF.

V gene TRBV12-3 or TRBV12-4 combines with J gene TRBJ1-5; TCRdb calls TRBD1, which cannot be checked without DNA. CDR3 length: 12 residues. CDR3 loop: CASNRGNQPQHF.

CDR3 loop: CASSLGPVADTQYF. The chain joins TRBV7-6 to TRBJ2-3. The CDR3 contains 14 residues. The germline CDR1 and CDR2 sequences are SGHVS and FNYEAQ.

The chain carries TRBV20-1 and TRBJ2-1; without DNA, the TCRdb call of TRBD2 cannot be checked. The CDR3 consists of 13 residues. CDR1 DFQATT and CDR2 SNEGSKA come from the germline V gene (reference sequence). The CDR3 loop is CSAETSGRQEQFF.

The chain links TRBV10-3 to TRBJ1-5. The CDR3 is 15 amino acids. Per the germline V gene, CDR1 is ENHRY and CDR2 is SYGVKD. CDR3 amino acids: CAISEGGLSNQPQHF.

V gene TRBV29-1 combines with J gene TRBJ1-5; the TCRdb call, TRBD1, lacks DNA for checking. This CDR3 region has 13 residues. From germline, CDR1 is SQVTM and CDR2 ANQGSEA. The CDR3 region is CSVEWPEQGPQHF.

This chain links TRBV7-2 with TRBJ2-2; TCRdb's D call of TRBD1 is untestable without DNA. Germline V gene data show CDR1 as SGHTA and CDR2 as FQGNSA. The CDR3 has 14 residues. The CDR3: CASSFDRYTGELFF.

The rearrangement joins TRBV10-3 to TRBJ1-6. Germline V lookup: CDR1 ENHRY, CDR2 SYGVKD. The CDR3 length is 15 residues. The CDR3 reads CAISESTGKSSPLHF.

The chain uses TRBV6-1 and TRBJ2-1. Germline V gene data show CDR1 as MNHNS and CDR2 as SASEGT. The CDR3 is made up of 14 amino acids. The CDR3 region is CASSEGFGYGEQFF.

The chain links TRBV7-6 to TRBJ2-2; without DNA, the TCRdb call of TRBD1 cannot be checked. The V gene's germline CDR1 is SGHVS and CDR2 FNYEAQ. The CDR3 length is 15 residues. The CDR3 sequence is CASSLERRGLGELFF.

The rearrangement links TRBV7-2 to TRBJ1-2; TCRdb indicates TRBD1, and absent DNA this call remains unverified. The length of the CDR3 is 14 residues. Germline CDR1 reads SGHTA; CDR2 reads FQGNSA. CDR3 region: CASSLPGIQDGYTF.

V is TRBV6-5 and J is TRBJ1-1. This CDR3 is 16 amino acids long. Germline V gene sequence: CDR1 MNHEY, CDR2 SVGAGI. The CDR3 spells CASSYSFNIGNTEAFF.

V usage is TRBV5-1 and J usage is TRBJ2-1; TCRdb indicates TRBD1, and absent DNA this call remains unverified. This CDR3 has 13 amino acids. CDR1 SGHRS and CDR2 YFSETQ come from the germline V gene. CDR3 in amino acids: CASSAPTPTEQFF.

This rearrangement joins TRBV28 to TRBJ2-3; TCRdb lists TRBD1, though no DNA is available to test this call. The CDR3 spans 16 residues. The germline V gene has CDR1 MDHEN and CDR2 SYDVKM. This CDR3 reads CASSAPRGMSTDTQYF.

The chain employs TRBV10-2 and TRBJ2-7; as DNA is missing, the TRBD2 call by TCRdb cannot be tested. CDR1 and CDR2 from the germline V gene are WSHSY and SAAADI. CDR3 size: 11 residues. The CDR3 protein is CASSGGNEQYF.

The J gene is TRBJ2-1, the V gene TRBV12-3 or TRBV12-4; there is no DNA to check the TCRdb D call of TRBD2. The CDR3 runs 14 residues. CDR3 sequence reads: CAGNSGRAADEQFF.

The chain recombines TRBV5-1 with TRBJ2-5; TCRdb's D gene call, TRBD1, goes unchecked for lack of DNA. CDR1 and CDR2 (germline): SGHRS, YFSETQ. The CDR3 is 16 residues long. CDR3 protein: CASSFGWTGTGETQYF.

V usage is TRBV12-3 or TRBV12-4 and J usage is TRBJ2-2; TCRdb names TRBD1, which stays unverified in the absence of DNA. The CDR3 is made up of 17 amino acids. CDR3 region: CASSFPRTGEDTGELFF.

This chain connects TRBV5-1 to TRBJ2-7; TCRdb returns TRBD2, unconfirmable since there is no DNA. The CDR3 length is 15 residues. Germline CDR1 SGHRS, CDR2 YFSETQ. CDR3 loop: CASSLVLAGDREQYF.

This chain joins TRBV6-2 or TRBV6-3 and TRBJ2-7; TCRdb's D call, TRBD1, is unchecked because there is no DNA. Germline-derived CDR1 and CDR2 are MNHEY and SVGEGT. The CDR3 runs 14 residues. CDR3 loop: CASSKSGTSHEQYF.

CDR3 residues: CASSYSQGLDGYTF. This chain connects TRBV6-5 to TRBJ1-2. Germline CDR1 and CDR2: MNHEY and SVGAGI. The CDR3 is made up of 14 amino acids.

The chain recombines TRBV6-6 with TRBJ2-7; the D call from TCRdb, TRBD2, cannot be confirmed without DNA. Germline V lookup: CDR1 MNHNY, CDR2 SVGAGI (reference sequence). CDR3 length: 14 amino acids. CDR3 region: CASSPGTSDYEQYF.